This TCR beta chain was identified in a study of neurological immune-mediated disorders. Study-wide context: For the approximately 35 multiple sclerosis patients, the disease was relapsing-remitting in about 30 and secondary progressive in 3.

The V end lost 4 bases, the J end lost 1 base, and 9 bases lay between the germline ends. Germline assignment: CDR1 SGDLS and CDR2 YYNGEE. The CDR3 consists of 14 residues. This sample's time point: longitudinal time-point 2. This clonotype was counted ten times or more. MiXCR, applied by TCRdb to the 5' RACE reads, yields one record per CDR3 protein. The profile covers tens of thousands of distinct CDR3 sequences, with nearly 6% appearing a single time and 7.9% taken by the ten largest. The receptor was derived from a woman aged 55-69 years with multiple sclerosis. J is TRBJ2-1 and V is TRBV9, with D uncertain. The sample comprised PBMCs. CDR3 sequence (DNA): TGTGCCAGCAGCCCCTGGATGTCCTACAATGAGCAGTTCTTC. This codes for CASSPWMSYNEQFF.